The clone carrying this T cell receptor beta chain was counted many times. Its target is unknown. Trimming removed 1 base from V and 4 bases from J; junction bases left unmatched: 7. The CDR3 consists of 16 residues. Per the germline V gene, CDR1 is SGHTA and CDR2 is FQGNSA. Regarding time point: persistent/refractory GD, antithyroid drugs over 5 years with positive TRAb. PBMC RNA served as the TCR library source. The entry originates in a study of regulatory T cells in long-lasting Graves disease. Study-wide points: There were preferences for TRBV28, TRBJ1-2 and TRBJ2-5 in persistent disease.

Arm-PCR of CDR3 regions with iRepertoire HTBI primers generated TCR beta libraries. MiXCR, applied by TCRdb to the multiplex PCR reads, yields one record per CDR3 protein. This sample yields a few hundred thousand distinct CDR3 sequences, of which roughly a quarter are seen a single time; 26% belongs to the top ten. Material: peripheral blood mononuclear cells (PBMCs), obtained when the disease was refractory, from a patient treated with antithyroid drugs. The sequence came from a female donor with Graves disease. The rearrangement joins TRBV7-2 to TRBJ1-2, with TRBD1 matching 9 bases. The DNA of the CDR3 is TGTGCCAGCAGCTTAGGGGGGACAGGGAGGTTCTATGGCTACACCTTC. The encoded protein is CASSLGGTGRFYGYTF.